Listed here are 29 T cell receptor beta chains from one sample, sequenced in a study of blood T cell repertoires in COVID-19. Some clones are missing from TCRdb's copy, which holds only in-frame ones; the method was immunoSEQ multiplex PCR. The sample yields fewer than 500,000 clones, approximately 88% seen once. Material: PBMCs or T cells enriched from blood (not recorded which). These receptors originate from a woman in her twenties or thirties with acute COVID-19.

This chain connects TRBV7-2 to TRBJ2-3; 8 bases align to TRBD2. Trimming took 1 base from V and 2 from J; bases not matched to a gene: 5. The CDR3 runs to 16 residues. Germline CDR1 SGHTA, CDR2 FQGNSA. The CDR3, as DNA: TGTGCCAGCAGCTTAGTCGGCGGGGGGACCACAGATACGCAGTATTTT. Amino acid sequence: CASSLVGGGTTDTQYF.

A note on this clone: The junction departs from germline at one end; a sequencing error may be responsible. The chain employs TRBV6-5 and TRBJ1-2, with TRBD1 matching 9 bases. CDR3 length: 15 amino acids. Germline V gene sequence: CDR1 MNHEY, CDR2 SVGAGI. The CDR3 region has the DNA TGTGCCAGCAGCCCCGGGACAGGGATGGGGTATGGCTACATCTTC. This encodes CASSPGTGMGYGYIF.

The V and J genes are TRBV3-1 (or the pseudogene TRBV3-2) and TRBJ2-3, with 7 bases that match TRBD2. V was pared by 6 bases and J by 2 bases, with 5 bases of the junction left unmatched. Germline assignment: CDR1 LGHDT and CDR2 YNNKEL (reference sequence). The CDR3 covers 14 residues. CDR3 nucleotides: TGTGCCAGCAGTCGAGGACTAGACACAGATACGCAGTATTTT. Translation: CASSRGLDTDTQYF.

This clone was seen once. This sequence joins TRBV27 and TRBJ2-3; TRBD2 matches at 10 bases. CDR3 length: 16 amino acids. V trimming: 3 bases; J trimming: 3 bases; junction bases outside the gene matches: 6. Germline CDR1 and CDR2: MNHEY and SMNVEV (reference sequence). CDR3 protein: CASSFLSGGATDTQYF. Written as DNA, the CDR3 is TGTGCCAGCAGTTTTCTGAGCGGGGGGGCGACAGATACGCAGTATTTT.

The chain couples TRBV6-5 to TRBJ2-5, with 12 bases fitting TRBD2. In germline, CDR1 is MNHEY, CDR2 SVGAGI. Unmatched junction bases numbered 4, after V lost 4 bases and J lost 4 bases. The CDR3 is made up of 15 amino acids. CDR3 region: CASSSSGGAGETQYF. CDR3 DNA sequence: TGTGCCAGCAGTTCTAGCGGGGGGGCCGGAGAGACCCAGTACTTC.

CDR3 residues: CASSFDRNTEAFF. In DNA, the CDR3 is TGTGCCAGCAGCTTCGACAGGAACACTGAAGCTTTCTTT. V gene TRBV5-5 combines with J gene TRBJ1-1; perhaps TRBD1 as D (5 bases). CDR3 size: 13 residues. V lost 2 bases and J lost 1, with 6 bases in between. The V gene's germline CDR1 is SGHKS and CDR2 YYEKEE (reference sequence).

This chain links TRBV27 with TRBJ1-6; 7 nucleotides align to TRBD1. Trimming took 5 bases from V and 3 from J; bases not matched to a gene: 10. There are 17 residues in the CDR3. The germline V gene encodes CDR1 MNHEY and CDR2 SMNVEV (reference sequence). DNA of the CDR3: TGTGCCAGCAGTCCTAGGGCAGGGGGGCTCTATAATTCACCCCTCCACTTT. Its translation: CASSPRAGGLYNSPLHF.

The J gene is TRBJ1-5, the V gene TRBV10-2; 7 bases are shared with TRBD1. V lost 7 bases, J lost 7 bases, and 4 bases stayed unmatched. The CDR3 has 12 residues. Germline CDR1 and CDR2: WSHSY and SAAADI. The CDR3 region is CASTQTGQPQHF. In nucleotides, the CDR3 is TGCGCCAGCACCCAGACAGGGCAGCCCCAGCATTTT.

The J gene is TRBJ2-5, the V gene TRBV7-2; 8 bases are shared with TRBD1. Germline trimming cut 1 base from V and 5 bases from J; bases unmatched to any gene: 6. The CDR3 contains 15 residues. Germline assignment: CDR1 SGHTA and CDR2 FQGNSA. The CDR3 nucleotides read TGTGCCAGCAGCTTAGAGGACAGGGTTTGGGAGACCCAGTACTTC. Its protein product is CASSLEDRVWETQYF.

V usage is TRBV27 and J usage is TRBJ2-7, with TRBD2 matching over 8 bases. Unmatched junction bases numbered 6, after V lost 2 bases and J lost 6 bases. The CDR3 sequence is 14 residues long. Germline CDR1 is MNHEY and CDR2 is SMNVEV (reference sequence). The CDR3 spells CASSLTARGGEQYF. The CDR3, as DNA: TGTGCCAGCAGTTTAACCGCTCGGGGGGGCGAGCAGTACTTC.

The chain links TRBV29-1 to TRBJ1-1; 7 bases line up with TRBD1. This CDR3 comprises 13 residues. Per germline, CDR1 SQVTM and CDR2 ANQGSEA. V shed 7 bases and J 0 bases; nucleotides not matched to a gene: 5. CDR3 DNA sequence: TGCAGCGGATGGGGACAGCTGAACACTGAAGCTTTCTTT. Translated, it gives CSGWGQLNTEAFF. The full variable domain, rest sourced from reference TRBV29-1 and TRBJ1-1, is SAVISQKPSRDICQRGTSLTIQCQVDSQVTMMFWYRQQPGQSLTLIATANQGSEATYESGFVIDKFPISRPNLTFSTLTVSNMSPEDSSIYLCSGWGQLNTEAFFGQGTRLTVV.

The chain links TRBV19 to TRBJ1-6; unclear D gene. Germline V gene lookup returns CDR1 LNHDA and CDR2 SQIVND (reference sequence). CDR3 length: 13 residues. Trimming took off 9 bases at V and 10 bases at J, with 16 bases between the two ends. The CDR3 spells CASSTDGGSPLHF. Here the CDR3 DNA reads TGTGCCAGCTCCACCGACGGAGGATCACCCCTCCACTTT.

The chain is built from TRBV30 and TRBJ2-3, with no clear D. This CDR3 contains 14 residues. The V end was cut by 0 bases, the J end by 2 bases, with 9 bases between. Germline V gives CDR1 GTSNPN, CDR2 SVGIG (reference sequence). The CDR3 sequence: CAWSVPGPTDTQYF. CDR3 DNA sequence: TGTGCCTGGAGTGTACCCGGTCCCACAGATACGCAGTATTTT. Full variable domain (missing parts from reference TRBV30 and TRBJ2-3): SQTIHQWPATLVQPVGSPLSLECTVEGTSNPNLYWYRQAAGRGLQLLFYSVGIGQISSEVPQNLSASRPQDRQFILSSKKLLLSDSGFYLCAWSVPGPTDTQYFGPGTRLTVL.

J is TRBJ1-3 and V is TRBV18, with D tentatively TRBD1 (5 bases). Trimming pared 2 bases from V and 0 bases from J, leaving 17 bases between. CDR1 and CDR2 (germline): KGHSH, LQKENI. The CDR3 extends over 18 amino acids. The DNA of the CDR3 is TGTGCCAGCTCACCAACTATCCTTGGGGGACTCTCTGGAAACACCATATATTTT. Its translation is CASSPTILGGLSGNTIYF.

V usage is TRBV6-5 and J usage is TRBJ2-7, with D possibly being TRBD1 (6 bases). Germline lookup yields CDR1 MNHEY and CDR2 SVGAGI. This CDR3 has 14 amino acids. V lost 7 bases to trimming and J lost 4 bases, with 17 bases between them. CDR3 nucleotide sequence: TGTGCCAGCAACTCCCGGGACACCGGGTACGAGCAGTACTTC. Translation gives CASNSRDTGYEQYF.

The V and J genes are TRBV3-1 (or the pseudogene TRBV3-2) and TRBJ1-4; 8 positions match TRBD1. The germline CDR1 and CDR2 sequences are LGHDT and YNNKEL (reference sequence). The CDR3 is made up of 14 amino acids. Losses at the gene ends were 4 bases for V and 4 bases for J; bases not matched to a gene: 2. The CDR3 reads CASSPDRVNEKLFF. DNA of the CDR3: TGTGCCAGCAGCCCGGACAGGGTTAATGAAAAACTGTTTTTT.

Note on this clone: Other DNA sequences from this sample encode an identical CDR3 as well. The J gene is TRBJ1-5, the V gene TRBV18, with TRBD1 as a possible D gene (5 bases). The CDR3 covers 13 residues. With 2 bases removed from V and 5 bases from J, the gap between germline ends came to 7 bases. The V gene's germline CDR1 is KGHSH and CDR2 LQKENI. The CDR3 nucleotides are TGTGCCAGCTCACCAAGCAGGGATCAGCCCCAGCATTTT. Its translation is CASSPSRDQPQHF.

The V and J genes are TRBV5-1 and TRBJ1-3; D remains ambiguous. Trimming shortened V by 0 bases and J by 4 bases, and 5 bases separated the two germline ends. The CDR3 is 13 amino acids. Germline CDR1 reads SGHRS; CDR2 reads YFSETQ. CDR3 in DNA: TGCGCCAGCAGCTTGGGGCAGGGAAACACCATATATTTT. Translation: CASSLGQGNTIYF.

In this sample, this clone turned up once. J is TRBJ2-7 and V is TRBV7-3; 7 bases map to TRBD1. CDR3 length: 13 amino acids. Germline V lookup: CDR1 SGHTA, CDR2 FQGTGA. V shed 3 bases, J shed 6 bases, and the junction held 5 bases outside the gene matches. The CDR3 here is CASSFRQGSEQYF. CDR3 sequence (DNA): TGTGCCAGCAGCTTCCGACAGGGCTCCGAGCAGTACTTC.

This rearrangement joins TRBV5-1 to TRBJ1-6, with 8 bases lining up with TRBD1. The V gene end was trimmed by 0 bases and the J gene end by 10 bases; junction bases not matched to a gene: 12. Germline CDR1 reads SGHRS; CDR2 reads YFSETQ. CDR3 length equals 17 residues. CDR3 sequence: CASSLGSGTGFGSPLHF. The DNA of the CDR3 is TGCGCCAGCAGCTTGGGGTCGGGGACAGGTTTCGGATCACCCCTCCACTTT.

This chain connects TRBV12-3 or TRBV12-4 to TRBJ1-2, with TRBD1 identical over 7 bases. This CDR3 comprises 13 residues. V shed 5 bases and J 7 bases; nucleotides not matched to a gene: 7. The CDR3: CASSRGTVGGYTF. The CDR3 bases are TGTGCCAGCAGTCGCGGGACAGTCGGTGGCTACACCTTC.

The DNA for the CDR3 is TGTGCCAGCAGCCCTCTGTACTCTGAAGCTTTCTTT. Translation: CASSPLYSEAFF. The chain employs TRBV12-3 or TRBV12-4 and TRBJ1-1; D call uncertain. This CDR3 has 12 residues. Trimming cost V 6 bases and J 6 bases, with 11 bases left between them.

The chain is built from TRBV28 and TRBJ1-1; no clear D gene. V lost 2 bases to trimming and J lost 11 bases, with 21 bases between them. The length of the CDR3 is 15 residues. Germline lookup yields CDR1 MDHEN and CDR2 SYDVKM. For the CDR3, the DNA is TGTGCCAGCAGTTTACGCGGGAGTGTAGGGATAGGGGCTTTCTTT. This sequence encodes CASSLRGSVGIGAFF.

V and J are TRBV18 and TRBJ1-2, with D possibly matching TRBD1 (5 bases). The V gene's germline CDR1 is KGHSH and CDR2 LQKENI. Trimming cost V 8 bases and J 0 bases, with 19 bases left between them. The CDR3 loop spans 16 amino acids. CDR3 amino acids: CASTPKGHSPNYGYTF. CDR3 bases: TGTGCCAGCACCCCCAAGGGGCATTCTCCTAACTATGGCTACACCTTC.

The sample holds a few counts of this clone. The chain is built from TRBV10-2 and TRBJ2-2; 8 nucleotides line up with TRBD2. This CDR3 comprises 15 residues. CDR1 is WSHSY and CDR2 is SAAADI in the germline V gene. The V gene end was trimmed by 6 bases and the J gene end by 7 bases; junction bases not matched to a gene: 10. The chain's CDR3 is CASSGTGGRVGELFF. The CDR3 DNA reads TGCGCCAGCAGCGGGACGGGAGGGCGTGTCGGGGAGCTGTTTTTT.

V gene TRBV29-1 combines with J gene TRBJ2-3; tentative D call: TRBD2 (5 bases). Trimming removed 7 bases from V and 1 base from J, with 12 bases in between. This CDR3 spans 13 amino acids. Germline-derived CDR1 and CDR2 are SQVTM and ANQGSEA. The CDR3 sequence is CSGHPGGTDTQYF. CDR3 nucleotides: TGCAGCGGGCACCCCGGGGGCACAGATACGCAGTATTTT.

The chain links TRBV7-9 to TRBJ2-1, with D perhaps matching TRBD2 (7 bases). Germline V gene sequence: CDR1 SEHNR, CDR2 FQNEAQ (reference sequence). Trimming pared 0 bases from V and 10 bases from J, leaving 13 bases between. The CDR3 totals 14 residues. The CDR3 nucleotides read TGTGCCAGCAGCTTAGCGCGGGGGCTACTGGAGCAGTTCTTC. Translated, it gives CASSLARGLLEQFF.

CDR3 in amino acids: CASSTGTGGTEAFF. CDR3 DNA sequence: TGTGCCAGTAGTACGGGGACAGGGGGCACTGAAGCTTTCTTT. The V call is TRBV19, the J call TRBJ1-1; 11 nucleotides agree with TRBD1. Trimming cost V 4 bases and J 4 bases; bases outside gene matches: 2. Germline V gene sequence: CDR1 LNHDA, CDR2 SQIVND (reference sequence). This CDR3 spans 14 amino acids.

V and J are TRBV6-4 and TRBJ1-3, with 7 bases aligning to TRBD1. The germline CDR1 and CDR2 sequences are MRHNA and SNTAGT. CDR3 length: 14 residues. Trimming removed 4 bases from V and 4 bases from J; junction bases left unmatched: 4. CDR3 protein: CASSGRGEGNTIYF. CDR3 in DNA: TGTGCCAGCAGTGGCAGGGGGGAAGGAAACACCATATATTTT.